This TCR beta chain was retrieved from a study of Graves' ophthalmopathy and Graves' hyperthyroidism. RNA transcripts served as template for amplifying TCR beta CDR3 sequences. First-round RT-PCR with HTBI primers preceded a second-round multiplex PCR. TCRdb reprocessed the multiplex PCR reads via MiXCR and lists one record per CDR3 protein. Of 300,000 to 350,000 distinct CDR3 sequences in the sample, 15% to 20% were seen once. Exclusion applied to patients with other autoimmune diseases, uncontrolled infections, pregnancy or lactation. Diagnostic conclusions were grounded in clinical symptoms, serum thyroxine, TRAb, thyroid ultrasound and orbital computed tomography. Someone took the PBMCs out of approximately 10 ml of fresh peripheral blood. This clonotype was detected many times. After removal of 2 bases from V and 3 bases from J, the junction contained 10 bases not matched to a gene. The CDR3 covers 17 residues. The germline V gene has CDR1 ENHRY and CDR2 SYGVKD.

This chain connects TRBV10-3 to TRBJ2-5, with 9 bases matching TRBD1. This clonotype originated in an adult man with Graves' ophthalmopathy. Material: peripheral blood. The CDR3 loop is CAISEGRTGEVEETQYF. CDR3 coding DNA: TGTGCCATCAGTGAGGGAAGGACAGGGGAAGTTGAAGAGACCCAGTACTTC.